Shown below are 26 T cell receptor beta chains from a single sample sequenced in a study of blood T cells in healthy people across ages (dated by TCRdb to 2015 to 2017). Library prep was done by 5' RACE. The listed sequencing device is Illumina HiSeq 2500. A second PCR of roughly 7 to 12 cycles was performed with a sample-barcoded 5' primer and a J-beta primer mix. TCRdb reworked the public reads: Q25 trimming with fastp, MiXCR clone assembly, productive beta chains retained. One record per CDR3 amino acid sequence lists the most common genes and DNA. The table for this sample lists roughly 500,000 distinct CDR3 sequences; approximately 25% of them were counted only once. Of the sample, roughly 9% is held by the ten largest clones. The data also belong to a second study, concerning T cells of mothers and their children.

Material: blood. Source of these receptors: a boy aged 5 to 17 in good health.

The chain has TRBV12-5 and TRBJ2-5; 8 bases agree with TRBD1. The V segment lost 2 bases and the J segment 4 bases; nucleotides outside the gene matches: 9. Germline loops: CDR1 LGHNT, CDR2 FRNRAP. This CDR3 has 16 amino acids. CDR3 in amino acids: CASGLPPGTGAETQYF. The CDR3 region has the DNA TGTGCTAGTGGTTTGCCCCCCGGGACAGGCGCAGAGACCCAGTACTTC.

This clonotype is a singleton in its sample. The CDR3 reads CASSLGGTRGSYEQYF. CDR3 nucleotides: TGTGCCAGCAGTTTAGGTGGGACGCGGGGGTCCTACGAGCAGTACTTC. The V call is TRBV12-3 or TRBV12-4, the J call TRBJ2-7; 7 bases are shared with TRBD2. This CDR3 contains 16 residues. The V segment lost 1 base and the J segment 1 base; nucleotides outside the gene matches: 7.

The chain uses TRBV12-5 and TRBJ1-1, with TRBD1 matching 7 bases. Germline V CDR1 and CDR2: LGHNT, FRNRAP. CDR3 length: 14 residues. J lost 5 bases, V lost 1 base, and 4 bases had no gene match. CDR3: CASGLASRGTEAFF. For the CDR3, the DNA is TGTGCTAGTGGTTTGGCCTCCAGGGGGACTGAAGCTTTCTTT.

The chain uses TRBV20-1 and TRBJ2-5; 7 bases are a match to TRBD1. This CDR3 comprises 15 residues. V shed 0 bases, J shed 3 bases, and the junction held 7 bases outside the gene matches. Per the germline V gene, CDR1 is DFQATT and CDR2 is SNEGSKA (reference sequence). This CDR3 reads CSARDPGTVEETQYF. The CDR3 DNA reads as TGCAGTGCTAGAGATCCGGGGACAGTTGAAGAGACCCAGTACTTC.

This clonotype was picked up a small number of times. This chain links TRBV7-3 with TRBJ2-7, with TRBD2 matching over 7 bases. CDR1 and CDR2 from the germline V gene are SGHTA and FQGTGA. The CDR3 has 13 residues. Trimming removed 3 bases from V and 7 bases from J; junction bases left unmatched: 6. The CDR3 loop is CASSFAGADEQYF. Written as DNA, the CDR3 is TGTGCCAGCAGCTTTGCGGGAGCGGATGAGCAGTACTTC.

This clonotype was counted only a few times. The chain recombines TRBV9 with TRBJ2-5; TRBD2 might be the D (5 bases). V was pared by 2 bases and J by 5 bases, with 13 bases between. The CDR3 runs to 14 residues. CDR1 and CDR2 from the germline V gene are SGDLS and YYNGEE. The CDR3 DNA follows: TGTGCCAGCAGCGTTGGCGGGTGGATGGAGACCCAGTACTTC. It codes for CASSVGGWMETQYF.

About this clonotype itself: The junction departs from the called germline gene at one end, perhaps through a read error. The V gene is TRBV20-1, the J gene TRBJ2-3; no definite D call. The V gene's germline CDR1 is DFQATT and CDR2 SNEGSKA (reference sequence). This CDR3 comprises 15 residues. DNA for the CDR3: TGCAGTGCTAAAATAGCTCAGGCGTTCACAGATACGCTGTATTTT. Protein product: CSAKIAQAFTDTLYF.

The sample holds many counts of this clonotype. V usage is TRBV7-2 and J usage is TRBJ2-3; D gene unclear. Deletions cut 3 bases from V and 4 bases from J, with 11 bases between. Germline CDR1 reads SGHTA; CDR2 reads FQGNSA. The CDR3 is 14 amino acids. The DNA of the CDR3 is TGTGCCAGCAGCTTTCTCAAGGGCGCAGATACGCAGTATTTT. It specifies CASSFLKGADTQYF.

V usage is TRBV11-2 and J usage is TRBJ2-7; 9 nucleotides align to TRBD2. The CDR3 has 14 amino acids. Trimming cost V 5 bases and J 3 bases; bases outside gene matches: 5. Germline values: CDR1 SGHAT, CDR2 FQNNGV. CDR3 nucleotide sequence: TGTGCCAGCAGCGGGGCGGGGGGGATCTACGAGCAGTACTTC. Protein sequence: CASSGAGGIYEQYF.

The V call is TRBV12-3 or TRBV12-4, the J call TRBJ2-5; no firm D call. The CDR3 has 13 residues. The V end lost 3 bases, the J end lost 2 bases, and 7 bases lay between the germline ends. The CDR3 DNA reads TGTGCCAGCAGTTTGGAGCAGCAAGAGACCCAGTACTTC. Translating it yields CASSLEQQETQYF.

This clonotype was recorded a few times. The chain has TRBV20-1 and TRBJ2-2; TRBD1 matches 7 bases. J was trimmed by 3 bases and V by 4 bases; bases with no gene match: 14. The germline V gene has CDR1 DFQATT and CDR2 SNEGSKA (reference sequence). This CDR3 has 17 amino acids. CDR3 sequence: CSAKLIATGPDTGELFF. The CDR3 nucleotides read TGCAGTGCTAAACTAATCGCGACAGGGCCCGACACCGGGGAGCTGTTTTTT.

The chain carries TRBV7-9 and TRBJ2-5, with no clear D. Germline CDR1 reads SEHNR; CDR2 reads FQNEAQ (reference sequence). Deletions cut 1 base from V and 2 bases from J, with 8 bases between. The CDR3 runs to 14 residues. The CDR3: CASSLVGRQETQYF. The DNA for the CDR3 is TGTGCCAGCAGCTTAGTCGGGCGTCAAGAGACCCAGTACTTC.

This clonotype has just a few counts. The gene calls are TRBV9 and TRBJ2-1, with D tentatively TRBD2 (7 bases). Germline-derived CDR1 and CDR2 are SGDLS and YYNGEE. The CDR3 is 14 residues long. V gave up 2 bases and J gave up 4 bases, with 10 bases separating them. The CDR3 region has the DNA TGTGCCAGCAGCGTGGGAGGGGGATACAATGAGCAGTTCTTC. It translates to CASSVGGGYNEQFF.

The V call is TRBV4-1, the J call TRBJ2-1, with 7 bases fitting TRBD2. The ends lost 1 base at V and 2 bases at J; junction bases unmatched: 2. CDR1 and CDR2 (germline): MGHRA, YSYEKL. CDR3 size: 15 residues. CDR3 loop: CASSQVGGTYNEQFF. The CDR3 DNA reads TGCGCCAGCAGCCAAGTGGGGGGGACCTACAATGAGCAGTTCTTC.

This chain uses TRBV6-2 or TRBV6-3 with TRBJ1-4; D possibly corresponds to TRBD1 (6 bases). CDR3 size: 17 residues. The V gene lost 0 bases and the J gene lost 8 bases, with 19 bases spanning the gap. Germline V gene lookup returns CDR1 MNHEY and CDR2 SVGEGT. DNA for the CDR3: TGTGCCAGCAGTTACTCGACCGGGGGCCCGGTCGCGGAAAAACTGTTTTTT. Its translation is CASSYSTGGPVAEKLFF.

A few counts support this clonotype. The chain couples TRBV4-1 to TRBJ2-7, with D possibly matching TRBD2 (6 bases). The CDR3 loop spans 15 amino acids. V shed 0 bases and J shed 1 base, with 10 bases lying between them. Germline CDR1 and CDR2: MGHRA and YSYEKL. The CDR3 loop reads CASSQEPGRSYEQYF. As DNA, the CDR3 is TGCGCCAGCAGCCAAGAACCAGGGAGGTCCTACGAGCAGTACTTC.

In this sample, this clonotype turned up a few times. The chain recombines TRBV7-2 with TRBJ2-5; D call uncertain. V gave up 3 bases and J gave up 5 bases, with 13 bases separating them. This CDR3 region has 14 residues. Germline lookup yields CDR1 SGHTA and CDR2 FQGNSA. CDR3 DNA sequence: TGTGCCAGCAGCTTTGGGATTGGGATTGAGACCCAGTACTTC. Amino acids: CASSFGIGIETQYF.

V and J are TRBV3-1 and TRBJ2-4; no reliable D call. There are 15 residues in the CDR3. Germline loops: CDR1 LGHDT, CDR2 YNNKEL (reference sequence). The V end lost 3 bases, the J end lost 4 bases, and 13 bases lay between the germline ends. The CDR3 is CASSQEGGVKNIQYF. The DNA of the CDR3 is TGTGCCAGCAGCCAGGAAGGTGGGGTGAAAAACATTCAGTACTTC.

This clonotype was counted a few times. The V and J genes are TRBV20-1 and TRBJ2-5, with 8 bases that match TRBD2. The CDR3 has 18 amino acids. J lost 3 bases, V lost 0 bases, and 15 bases had no gene match. CDR1 and CDR2 from the germline V gene are DFQATT and SNEGSKA (reference sequence). CDR3 amino acids: CSARDWPAGRGVKETQYF. CDR3 nucleotides: TGCAGTGCTAGAGATTGGCCGGCAGGGCGGGGGGTGAAAGAGACCCAGTACTTC.

This clonotype appeared a few times. The chain carries TRBV27 and TRBJ2-1, with D unresolved. CDR1 and CDR2 (germline): MNHEY, SMNVEV (reference sequence). Trimming pared 6 bases from V and 4 bases from J, leaving 16 bases between. CDR3 size: 15 residues. The CDR3 DNA reads as TGTGCCAGCAGCCATGGGGTCGACATATACAATGAGCAGTTCTTC. This sequence encodes CASSHGVDIYNEQFF.

This clonotype was recorded a few times. The chain combines TRBV24-1 with TRBJ2-2; D uncertain. This CDR3 contains 15 residues. The V gene's germline CDR1 is KGHDR and CDR2 SFDVKD. Trimming pared 5 bases from V and 1 base from J, leaving 10 bases between. CDR3 coding DNA: TGTGCCACCAGTGTAGGGCAGCTGAACACCGGGGAGCTGTTTTTT. Its translation: CATSVGQLNTGELFF.

This sequence joins TRBV7-2 and TRBJ2-5; weak D call: TRBD1 (7 bases). Germline V lookup: CDR1 SGHTA, CDR2 FQGNSA. Trimming shortened V by 5 bases and J by 4 bases, and 20 bases separated the two germline ends. The CDR3 contains 16 residues. The DNA for the CDR3 is TGTGCCAGCAGCCCGGGGGACAGAATGCCGGGAGAGACCCAGTACTTC. This translates into CASSPGDRMPGETQYF. Using reference TRBV7-2 and TRBJ2-5 for the parts outside the CDR3, the full variable domain is GAGVSQSPSNKVTEKGKDVELRCDPISGHTALYWYRQSLGQGLEFLIYFQGNSAPDKSGLPSDRFSAERTGGSVSTLTIQRTQQEDSAVYLCASSPGDRMPGETQYFGPGTRLLVL.

This clonotype was detected a few times. V usage is TRBV21-1 and J usage is TRBJ1-5. TRBV21-1 counts as a pseudogene. This CDR3 is built from 11 residues. CDR3 in DNA: TGTGCCAGCAGCAAAGGAAAGCCCCAGCATTTT. Residues: CASSKGKPQHF.

CDR3 protein: CASSHSGTGGEKLFF. The CDR3 coding sequence is TGCGCCAGCAGCCATTCGGGGACAGGGGGTGAAAAACTGTTTTTT. The V and J genes are TRBV4-3 and TRBJ1-4, with 11 bases aligning to TRBD1. J was trimmed by 7 bases and V by 3 bases; bases with no gene match: 4. CDR3 length: 15 amino acids. CDR1 LGHNA and CDR2 YSLEER come from the germline V gene.

This chain uses TRBV29-1 with TRBJ2-7, with a weak D call TRBD1 (5 bases). Germline lookup yields CDR1 SQVTM and CDR2 ANQGSEA. This CDR3 is 11 amino acids long. The CDR3 protein is CSAAGQSEQYF. The CDR3, as DNA: TGCAGTGCCGCAGGGCAAAGCGAGCAGTACTTC.

The V and J genes are TRBV20-1 and TRBJ2-7, with D perhaps TRBD2 (6 bases). The germline V gene has CDR1 DFQATT and CDR2 SNEGSKA (reference sequence). Trimming cost V 0 bases and J 6 bases, with 9 bases left between them. The CDR3 consists of 12 residues. The CDR3 sequence: CSAREAGTEQYF. CDR3 in DNA: TGCAGTGCTAGAGAGGCGGGGACCGAGCAGTACTTC.